These 19 T cell receptor beta chains were all obtained from the same sample, sequenced in a study of shared clonotypes between healthy human individuals. The data were produced by immunoSEQ multiplex PCR, yet TCRdb's version contains in-frame clones alone and is incomplete. The sample records hundreds of thousands of clones, 73% being singletons. What was sequenced was memory CD4+ T cells sorted from blood. Subset: CD45RA-negative fraction. The receptor set was obtained from a woman in her twenties or thirties in good health.

The gene calls are TRBV5-1 and TRBJ2-1; 14 nucleotides match TRBD2. The CDR3 runs 18 residues. J was trimmed by 8 bases and V by 0 bases; bases with no gene match: 10. The V gene's germline CDR1 is SGHRS and CDR2 YFSETQ. The CDR3: CASSLEGRLAGGVDEQFF. In DNA form, the CDR3 reads TGCGCCAGCAGCTTGGAGGGGCGACTAGCGGGAGGGGTCGATGAGCAGTTCTTC.

The chain carries TRBV21-1 and TRBJ1-3; the D segment call TRBD1 is taken from the table without a DNA check. TRBV21-1 is assigned pseudogene status. This CDR3 is 13 amino acids long. CDR3 amino acids: CASSRDRGNTIYF. CDR3 nucleotide sequence: TGTGCCAGCAGCAGGGACAGAGGAAACACCATATATTTT.

This chain uses TRBV6-1 with TRBJ1-5, with D maybe TRBD1 (5 bases). With 6 bases removed from V and 4 bases from J, the gap between germline ends came to 13 bases. The CDR3 loop spans 14 amino acids. Germline CDR1 and CDR2: MNHNS and SASEGT. CDR3 DNA sequence: TGTGCCAGCAGGGGACGTAGGAAAAATCAGCCCCAGCATTTT. It encodes CASRGRRKNQPQHF.

This clone was counted only a few times. The chain is built from TRBV7-6 and TRBJ2-5, with TRBD1 identical over 7 bases. The V segment lost 1 base and the J segment 5 bases; nucleotides outside the gene matches: 7. The germline gives CDR1 SGHVS, CDR2 FNYEAQ. This CDR3 has 15 amino acids. CDR3 in DNA: TGTGCCAGCAGCTTAGAGGGGGCGCCGAGGGAGACCCAGTACTTC. Translating it yields CASSLEGAPRETQYF.

This chain uses TRBV15 with TRBJ1-3; no clear D gene. Trimming removed 4 bases at V and 0 bases at J, with 19 bases between. This CDR3 comprises 18 residues. Germline V lookup: CDR1 LNHNV, CDR2 YYDKDF (reference sequence). CDR3 protein: CATSKVEGRHLSGNTIYF. The CDR3 nucleotides read TGTGCCACCAGCAAAGTTGAAGGCAGGCATCTCTCTGGAAACACCATATATTTT.

This chain uses TRBV11-2 with TRBJ2-1, with D unclear. The V end lost 2 bases, the J end lost 7 bases, and 15 bases lay between the germline ends. Looked up from germline, CDR1 is SGHAT and CDR2 is FQNNGV. The CDR3 is 15 amino acids. The CDR3 DNA sequence: TGTGCCAGCAGCTTAAGACAAGAAGGGCTAAATGAGCAGTTCTTC. This codes for CASSLRQEGLNEQFF.

Of note for this clone: At one boundary the junction diverges from the germline segment, which might be a read error. This chain links TRBV6-1 with TRBJ1-2; D is undetermined. CDR1 is MNHNS, CDR2 SASEGT, per germline. The CDR3 spans 15 residues. The DNA for the CDR3 is TGTGCCAGCAGTGACAACTCCCTAACCAACTCTGGCTACACCTTC. This sequence encodes CASSDNSLTNSGYTF.

The chain couples TRBV4-1 to TRBJ1-4; the match to TRBD1 covers 9 bases. After removal of 4 bases from V and 8 bases from J, the junction contained 8 bases not matched to a gene. The CDR3 is made up of 15 amino acids. Germline V lookup: CDR1 MGHRA, CDR2 YSYEKL. The CDR3, as DNA: TGCGCCAGCAGCCCCGCCGGGACAGGGAAAGAAAAACTGTTTTTT. Amino acid sequence: CASSPAGTGKEKLFF.

This sequence joins TRBV19 and TRBJ2-3; D might be TRBD1 or TRBD2, each matching 7 bases. Germline assignment: CDR1 LNHDA and CDR2 SQIVND (reference sequence). This CDR3 comprises 15 residues. V lost 7 bases to trimming and J lost 5 bases, with 19 bases between them. The CDR3 DNA reads as TGTGCCAGTATTCCCCCTGGGAGGGGGCGAGATACGCAGTATTTT. This translates into CASIPPGRGRDTQYF. The variable domain in full, completed from reference TRBV19 and TRBJ2-3, reads DGGITQSPKYLFRKEGQNVTLSCEQNLNHDAMYWYRQDPGQGLRLIYYSQIVNDFQKGDIAEGYSVSREKKESFPLTVTSAQKNPTAFYLCASIPPGRGRDTQYFGPGTRLTVL.

This clone was found once. The genes are TRBV2 and TRBJ2-1, with 9 nucleotides matching TRBD1. Looked up from germline, CDR1 is SNHLY and CDR2 is FYNNEI. There are 12 residues in the CDR3. With V trimmed by 4 bases and J by 15 bases, 7 bases remained unmatched. The DNA of the CDR3 is TGTGCCAGCAGTGCGGTAAACAGGGGGCTGTTCTTC. This encodes CASSAVNRGLFF.

This clone is a singleton in its sample. The chain employs TRBV29-1 and TRBJ1-1, with TRBD1 as a possible D gene (6 bases). The CDR3 is 12 amino acids. V dropped 8 bases and J dropped 1 base, with 11 bases sitting between them. In germline, CDR1 is SQVTM, CDR2 ANQGSEA. CDR3 sequence: CSTRGGNTEAFF. The CDR3 bases are TGCAGCACCCGAGGGGGGAACACTGAAGCTTTCTTT.

The gene calls are TRBV28 and TRBJ2-2; unclear D gene. In germline, CDR1 is MDHEN, CDR2 SYDVKM. This CDR3 contains 12 residues. V lost 10 bases and J lost 6, with 12 bases in between. This CDR3 is CATTGVPGELFF. CDR3 DNA: TGTGCCACGACCGGCGTTCCCGGGGAGCTGTTTTTT.

The chain joins TRBV18 to TRBJ1-5, with 7 bases identical to TRBD1. This CDR3 contains 17 residues. Germline CDR1 reads KGHSH; CDR2 reads LQKENI. The J segment lost 6 bases and the V segment lost 3 bases, leaving 14 bases of the junction unmatched. The CDR3 coding sequence is TGTGCCAGCTCACCCGGGAGCCCAGACAGGGAGCTTCAGCCCCAGCATTTT. This sequence encodes CASSPGSPDRELQPQHF.

The V gene is TRBV5-6, the J gene TRBJ1-4, with a possible D match to TRBD1 (5 bases). The ends were cut back, 3 bases at V and 8 bases at J, with 23 bases in the middle. This CDR3 is built from 17 residues. CDR1 is SGHDT and CDR2 is YYEEEE in the germline V gene. The CDR3 DNA reads TGTGCCAGCAGCTCAGAATATGGGGGACCGATGGGAGAAAAACTGTTTTTT. Translated: CASSSEYGGPMGEKLFF.

The V and J genes are TRBV11-2 and TRBJ1-1, with D maybe TRBD1 (6 bases). This CDR3 has 13 amino acids. V gave up 7 bases and J gave up 3 bases, with 12 bases separating them. Germline V gene sequence: CDR1 SGHAT, CDR2 FQNNGV. CDR3 residues: CASTRGSDTEAFF. The CDR3 coding sequence is TGTGCCAGCACTAGGGGGTCGGACACTGAAGCTTTCTTT.

This clone was seen a few times. The chain carries TRBV10-3 and TRBJ1-2; D is possibly TRBD1 (5 bases). The germline V gene encodes CDR1 ENHRY and CDR2 SYGVKD. The CDR3 contains 13 residues. With 2 bases removed from V and 3 bases from J, the gap between germline ends came to 7 bases. As DNA, the CDR3 is TGTGCCATCAGTGAGACAGGTCACTATGGCTACACCTTC. Amino acid sequence: CAISETGHYGYTF.

Turning to this clone: A much larger clone is a single base away; this may be a read error. Additional DNA sequences in this sample encode the identical CDR3. V is TRBV2 and J is TRBJ2-7; D uncertain. This CDR3 spans 11 amino acids. Trimming stripped 4 bases from V and 4 bases from J, with 5 bases between. Germline lookup yields CDR1 SNHLY and CDR2 FYNNEI. DNA of the CDR3: TGTGCCAGCAGTGTGAGGTACGAGCAGTACTTC. It specifies CASSVRYEQYF.

The chain recombines TRBV5-1 with TRBJ2-3; D not resolved. Per the germline V gene, CDR1 is SGHRS and CDR2 is YFSETQ. V lost 4 bases, J lost 1 base, and 10 bases lay in between. The CDR3 loop spans 14 amino acids. The CDR3 sequence: CASSTPWGTDTQYF. CDR3 in DNA: TGCGCCAGCAGCACGCCCTGGGGCACAGATACGCAGTATTTT.

As regards this clone: Other nucleotide sequences in the sample specify the same CDR3. J is TRBJ1-1 and V is TRBV5-1; D uncertain. The V gene's germline CDR1 is SGHRS and CDR2 YFSETQ. Deletions cut 0 bases from V and 0 bases from J, with 6 bases between. This CDR3 is 14 amino acids long. CDR3 in DNA: TGCGCCAGCAGCTTGGGACCGATGAACACTGAAGCTTTCTTT. Translating gives CASSLGPMNTEAFF.